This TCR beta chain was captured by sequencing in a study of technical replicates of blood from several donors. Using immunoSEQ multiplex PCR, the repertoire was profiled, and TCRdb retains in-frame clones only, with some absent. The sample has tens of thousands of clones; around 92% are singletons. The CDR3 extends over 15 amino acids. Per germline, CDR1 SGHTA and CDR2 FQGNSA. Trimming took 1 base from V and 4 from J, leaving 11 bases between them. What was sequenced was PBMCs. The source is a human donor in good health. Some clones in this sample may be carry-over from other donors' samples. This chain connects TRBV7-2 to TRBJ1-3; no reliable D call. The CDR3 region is CASSLDSSRGNTIYF. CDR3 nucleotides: TGTGCCAGCAGCTTAGACTCCTCCCGGGGAAACACCATATATTTT.